This entry is about one TCR beta chain. V was pared by 0 bases and J by 8 bases, with 8 bases of the junction left unmatched. The CDR3 is 16 residues long. Germline loops: CDR1 SGDLS, CDR2 YYNGEE. The data are from a study of identical twins. Unique molecular identifiers were present on the cDNA, which also gained a universal primer site by template switching. Each CDR3 protein gets one entry after TCRdb re-called the 5' RACE reads with MiXCR. The sample has 600,000 to 800,000 distinct CDR3 sequences, 20% to 25% seen once. The sample was also reused in another study, on T cells expressing NK-cell markers. That work contributes: Sorted CD3+CD56+NKG2C+, CD3+CD56+NKG2C- and CD3+CD56-NKG2C+ T cells provided the TCR beta repertoires. These clonotypes additionally ranked first within the CD3+CD56-NKG2C+ fraction of a few donors. Certain NKG2C+ T cell clones were expanded, and their HCMV specificity remained unclear.

V and J are TRBV9 and TRBJ2-1, with 10 bases fitting TRBD2. The sequencing sample was made of PBMCs. The receptor was isolated from a woman aged 18-30 years in good health. CDR3 nucleotides: TGTGCCAGCAGCGTAGGACTAGCGGGTATGGACGATGAGCAGTTCTTC. It translates to CASSVGLAGMDDEQFF.